This T cell receptor beta chain came from a study of early T cells in non-severe SARS-CoV-2 infection (dated by TCRdb to the early 2020s). For the study in its entirety: Bulk RNA from unsorted whole blood was used for TCR sequencing, so alpha and beta chains could not be paired.

This clonotype was recorded at least ten times. The antigen this receptor binds is unknown. Per-nucleotide qualities are absent, and no much larger clonotype sits a single base away. Study-wide findings and limitations: VDJdb matching was skewed toward anti-spike CD8 responses, so virus-specific expansions were likely underestimated and private and CD4 specificities were missed.

This was a case-control study nested in a cohort of healthcare workers in London, UK, who had nasopharyngeal swab PCR tests and blood samples taken every week. Between 23 and 31 March 2020, the week of the UK lockdown, healthcare workers were enrolled and then followed up weekly for as long as 16 weeks. Library method: 5' RACE. This sample was sequenced with a NextSeq 500. In the TCR library protocol, unique molecular identifiers were attached to individual cDNA molecules to correct for PCR bias and sequencing error. Sequencing covered both TCR alpha and beta chains, and within each sample the abundances of alpha and beta sequences were tightly co-correlated. The source study handled its data this way. Decombinator V4 was used to perform V gene, J gene and CDR3 annotation of TCR sequences. Expanded TCRs were defined as changing significantly between any two time points under a Poisson model with p below 0.0001. TCR abundances were normalised to the total number of TCRs sequenced per sample and were expressed as counts per million. TRAV1-2 paired with TRAJ12, TRAJ20 or TRAJ33 defined MAIT TCRs, while TRAV10 paired with TRAJ18 defined iNKT TCRs. VDJdb, accessed 1 November 2021, was searched for CMV, EBV and SARS-CoV-2 annotated TCRs, with TCRs annotated for multiple antigens excluded. TCRdb itself trimmed the public reads at Q25 with fastp, ran MiXCR and retained productive beta chains. CDR3 protein sequences are deduplicated, and each keeps its most common genes and DNA. The V and J calls come from TCRdb's annotation, not from the publication. For this sample the table gives 100,000 to 150,000 distinct CDR3 sequences, of which 15% were detected only once. The top ten clonotypes cover around a fifth of the sample.

The CDR3 covers 17 residues, taking in both the cysteine and the phenylalanine. The read is trimmed to its CDR3 DNA, 51 bases read in frame from base 1. V is cut back by 5 bases and J by 8 bases, with 17 bases in the junction unmatched. Looking up the germline V gene (reference sequence) yields CDR1 SEHNR and CDR2 FQNEAQ. The chain is encoded by TRBV7-9 joined to TRBJ2-1, with 8 bases in between that match TRBD2. This TCR derives from an adult who was a healthcare worker with PCR-confirmed SARS-CoV-2 infection or an uninfected control (not recorded which). The sample comprised whole blood. In nucleotides, the sequence is TGTGCCAGCAGCCCCTCAACGGGGGGGTCCCCAAGCGATGAGCAGTTCTTC. The resulting protein is CASSPSTGGSPSDEQFF. With the rest looked up from the reference TRBV7-9 and TRBJ2-1 genes rather than sequenced, the full variable domain is DTGVSQNPRHKITKRGQNVTFRCDPISEHNRLYWYRQTLGQGPEFLTYFQNEAQLEKSRLLSDRFSAERPKGSFSTLEIQRTEQGDSAMYLCASSPSTGGSPSDEQFFGPGTRLTVL.